The clone carrying this T cell receptor beta chain was picked up one time. Its antigen remains unknown. This record comes from a study of CD8 T cells in Susac syndrome. Study in general: At blood draw, Susac syndrome patients were therapy-naive, on corticosteroids, or on intravenous immunoglobulin alone.

TCR beta sequences were obtained from blood CD8+ and CD4+ T cells. Reverse transcription of roughly 0.5 to 1 ug RNA used random hexamers. TCR beta CDR3 was amplified by immunoSEQ multiplex PCR. This amplification extended across 54 Vbeta and 13 Jbeta segments. TCRdb reprocessed the immunoSEQ multiplex PCR reads via MiXCR and lists one record per CDR3 protein. This sample has 210,000 or so distinct CDR3 sequences, with about 95% found just once. Germline CDR1 DFQATT, CDR2 SNEGSKA (reference sequence). The CDR3 is 12 amino acids. The V gene lost 3 bases and the J gene lost 4 bases, with 7 bases spanning the gap. Findings and caveats of the study: The study's TCR sequencing and HLA analysis drew on a certain number of individuals. That number was acknowledged as relatively small.

The sequence came from a human donor with Susac syndrome. The sequencing sample was made of CD4+ T cells from PBMCs. V gene TRBV20-1 combines with J gene TRBJ2-1; D uncertain. DNA for the CDR3: TGCAGTGCTAGCCCCTCTTACAATGAGCAGTTCTTC. Protein sequence: CSASPSYNEQFF.